The rows below give T cell receptor beta chains drawn from one sample of a study of shared clonotypes between healthy human individuals. Sequencing used immunoSEQ multiplex PCR; TCRdb keeps in-frame clones, though not all of them. This sample has about 590,000 clones, with nearly 97% found just once. The sequenced sample was naive CD8+ T cells sorted from blood. These TCRs come from a woman in her thirties in good health. CDR3s include the opening cysteine and the closing phenylalanine or tryptophan. D genes are given only for firm matches. Clone size appears in some rows only: once, few, many, or a class for an expanded clone.

>TRBJ1-1|TRBD1|few|TRBV30
TGTGCCTGGAGGACAGGGGGTTTCGCTGAAGCTTTCTTT
CAWRTGGFAEAFF
>TRBJ2-1|-|-|TRBV30
TGTGCCTGGAGTTATGGAGTAGGGGGACATGAGCAGTTCTTC
CAWSYGVGGHEQFF
>TRBJ2-5|-|once|TRBV4-1
TGCGCCAGCAGCCAAAGGACGAGGGAGACCCAGTACTTC
CASSQRTRETQYF
>TRBJ2-7|TRBD2|-|TRBV9
TGTGCCAGCAGCGTAAGTAGCGGGGTACCCTACGAGCAGTACTTC
CASSVSSGVPYEQYF
>TRBJ2-7|-|-|TRBV5-1
TGCGCCAGCAGCTTGAGGACAGAGGGTTTGAGGGAGCAGTACTTC
CASSLRTEGLREQYF
>TRBJ1-5|-|once|TRBV6-5
TGTGCCAGCAGTTACTCCCAGGACAATCAGCCCCAGCATTTT
CASSYSQDNQPQHF
>TRBJ2-1|TRBD2|-|TRBV4-1
TGCGCCAGCAGCCAAGCTCCGGGACTCGCGGGGGGGTACAATGAGCAGTTCTTC
CASSQAPGLAGGYNEQFF
>TRBJ2-2|TRBD2|-|TRBV5-4
TGTGCCAGCAGCTCTCTAGCGGCGAACACCGGGGAGCTGTTTTTT
CASSSLAANTGELFF
>TRBJ2-3|-|-|TRBV7-9
TGTGCCAGCAGCGCCGACACCTACACAGATACGCAGTATTTT
CASSADTYTDTQYF
>TRBJ2-1|-|-|TRBV9
TGTGCCAGCAGCATATTAGCGGAGTCAAACAATGAGCAGTTCTTC
CASSILAESNNEQFF